Shown below are 32 T cell receptor beta chains from a single sample sequenced in a study of T cells in women clearing cervical HPV infection. The table came from immunoSEQ multiplex PCR; TCRdb's copy has only in-frame clones and leaves some out. The sample holds tens of thousands of clones. The sequenced sample consisted of blood buffy coat. These receptors originate from a woman between 18 and 70 years old with a cervical HPV16 infection that either progressed to CIN3+ or cleared (not recorded which).

Remarks on this clone: The sequenced fragment ends 3 residues before the CDR3 boundary, so the rest is inferred from the germline J gene. This chain links TRBV29-1 with TRBJ1-1, with 8 bases that match TRBD1. In germline, CDR1 is SQVTM, CDR2 ANQGSEA. V trimming: 5 bases; J trimming: 1 base; junction bases outside the gene matches: 6. This CDR3 region has 14 residues. The CDR3 is CSVSRTGGNTEAFF. CDR3 DNA, as far as it was read: TGCAGCGTTTCTCGTACAGGGGGGAACACTGAA.

A remark on this clone: The read stops 3 residues short of the end of the CDR3; the missing end is completed from the germline J gene. The chain carries TRBV5-1 and TRBJ2-5, with TRBD2 matching over 12 bases. The CDR3 sequence is 15 residues long. The J segment lost 5 bases and the V segment lost 4 bases, leaving 6 bases of the junction unmatched. Germline values: CDR1 SGHRS, CDR2 YFSETQ. CDR3 sequence reads: CASSGPTSGGETQYF. CDR3 DNA, as far as it was read: TGCGCCAGCAGCGGACCGACTAGCGGGGGCGAGACC. The full variable domain, its missing parts supplied by reference TRBV5-1 and TRBJ2-5, is KAGVTQTPRYLIKTRGQQVTLSCSPISGHRSVSWYQQTPGQGLQFLFEYFSETQRNKGNFPGRFSGRQFSNSRSEMNVSTLELGDSALYLCASSGPTSGGETQYFGPGTRLLVL.

With respect to this clone: The observed sequence ends 3 residues before the CDR3 terminus, with the missing tail filled in from the germline J gene. V is TRBV5-1 and J is TRBJ2-3; D unresolved. The CDR3 has 13 residues. In germline, CDR1 is SGHRS, CDR2 YFSETQ. V was cut by 0 bases and J by 4 bases, with 6 bases left in between. The CDR3 sequence: CASSLESPDTQYF. CDR3 DNA, as far as it was read: TGCGCCAGCAGCTTGGAGAGCCCAGATACG.

Comment on this clone: Read coverage stops 3 residues before the CDR3 terminus; the germline J gene supplies the remainder. The gene calls are TRBV6-2 or TRBV6-3 and TRBJ2-5; D perhaps matches TRBD2 (5 bases). Germline values: CDR1 MNHEY, CDR2 SVGEGT. This CDR3 is built from 16 residues. V was cut by 2 bases and J by 1 base, with 14 bases left in between. The CDR3 DNA, read in part, is TGTGCCAGCAGTTACATGCCCTCAGCGGCCCAAGAGACC. Translation gives CASSYMPSAAQET. The complete CDR3 reads CASSYMPSAAQETQYF.

Comments on this clone: The read terminates 3 residues ahead of where the CDR3 ends, so the germline J gene completes it. The rearrangement joins TRBV20-1 to TRBJ1-2; 9 bases fit TRBD1. Germline V lookup: CDR1 DFQATT, CDR2 SNEGSKA (reference sequence). V was pared by 6 bases and J by 5 bases, with 1 base of the junction left unmatched. The CDR3 spans 11 residues. The DNA read from the CDR3 is TGCAGTGCCGGGACAGGGTATGGC. Translated: CSAGTGYG. The entire CDR3 sequence reads CSAGTGYGYTF.

In regard to this clone: Read data end 3 residues before the CDR3 end; the end is taken from the germline J gene. The V call is TRBV20-1, the J call TRBJ2-5, with no clear D. With 6 bases removed from V and 3 bases from J, the gap between germline ends came to 8 bases. This CDR3 has 11 amino acids. Germline V lookup: CDR1 DFQATT, CDR2 SNEGSKA (reference sequence). The covered CDR3 bases are TGCAGTGCCTCAAACAAAGAGACC. As protein: CSASNKET. The complete CDR3 sequence is CSASNKETQYF.

The CDR3 sequence: CASSPQGSGGETQYF. The DNA read from the CDR3 is TGTGCCAGTAGTCCCCAGGGGAGCGGGGGAGAGACC. The chain uses TRBV19 and TRBJ2-5; the match to TRBD2 covers 8 bases. The read finishes 3 residues shy of the CDR3 end, and the germline J gene is used to complete it. The germline V gene has CDR1 LNHDA and CDR2 SQIVND (reference sequence). With 5 bases clipped from V and 4 bases from J, the junction kept 9 bases outside the gene matches. The CDR3 length is 15 residues.

As concerns this clone: Read data end 3 residues before the CDR3 end; the end is taken from the germline J gene. This chain links TRBV20-1 with TRBJ2-7; 10 positions agree with TRBD2. Trimming cost V 0 bases and J 2 bases; bases outside gene matches: 1. The CDR3 is 14 residues long. Germline CDR1 DFQATT, CDR2 SNEGSKA (reference sequence). The CDR3 here is CSARDLAGAYEQYF. CDR3 DNA (partial): TGCAGTGCTAGAGATCTAGCGGGAGCCTACGAG.

A remark on this clone: The CDR3 end lies 3 residues beyond the end of the read and is filled in from the germline J gene. The rearrangement joins TRBV5-1 to TRBJ2-2; either TRBD1 or TRBD2 may fit D (7 bases each). The CDR3 is 16 residues long. The germline V gene has CDR1 SGHRS and CDR2 YFSETQ. This chain's CDR3 is CASSLGGGPTNEKLFF. The covered CDR3 bases are TGCGCCAGCAGCCTGGGAGGGGGCCCAACTAATGAAAAG. The whole variable domain, remainder taken from reference TRBV5-1 and TRBJ2-2, is KAGVTQTPRYLIKTRGQQVTLSCSPISGHRSVSWYQQTPGQGLQFLFEYFSETQRNKGNFPGRFSGRQFSNSRSEMNVSTLELGDSALYLCASSLGGGPTNEKLFFGEGSRLTVL.

CDR3 residues: CASSPTSGGALDEQYF. CDR3 DNA (partial): TGTGCCAGCAGCCCGACTAGCGGGGGGGCGCTGGACGAG. This sequence joins TRBV6-4 and TRBJ2-7; 14 positions agree with TRBD2. The read finishes 3 residues shy of the CDR3 end, and the germline J gene is used to complete it. Germline V gene lookup returns CDR1 MRHNA and CDR2 SNTAGT. CDR3 length: 16 amino acids. With 6 bases clipped from V and 5 bases from J, the junction kept 9 bases outside the gene matches.

Points on this clone: The missing CDR3 end, 3 residues past where the read stops, is filled in from the germline J gene. The chain links TRBV5-1 to TRBJ2-1; TRBD1 is a possible D gene (6 bases). V shed 0 bases and J shed 6 bases, with 13 bases lying between them. From germline, CDR1 is SGHRS and CDR2 YFSETQ. This CDR3 spans 15 amino acids. CDR3 sequence reads: CASSLDRPGVNEQFF. The covered CDR3 bases are TGCGCCAGCAGCTTGGATCGTCCAGGGGTCAATGAG.

Turning to this clone: The DNA ends 3 residues before the CDR3 does, and the rest of the CDR3 is filled in from the germline J gene. V is TRBV30 and J is TRBJ2-3; maybe TRBD1 (5 bases). Germline V gene data show CDR1 as GTSNPN and CDR2 as SVGIG (reference sequence). This CDR3 is built from 14 residues. This chain's CDR3 is CAWSVARGRQPQYF. Incomplete CDR3 DNA: TGTGCCTGGAGTGTTGCAAGGGGCAGGCAGCCG.

About this clone itself: The CDR3 end lies 3 residues beyond the end of the read and is filled in from the germline J gene. The chain is built from TRBV7-2 and TRBJ2-2; D remains ambiguous. The V and J ends lost 5 bases and 6 bases respectively, with 7 bases between them. CDR1 and CDR2 (germline): SGHTA, FQGNSA. This CDR3 contains 12 residues. CDR3 DNA, as far as it was read: TGTGCCAGCAGCCTTCTTGCCGGGGAG. The encoded protein is CASSLLAGE. The CDR3 as a whole reads CASSLLAGELFF.

Worth noting for this clone: The read ends 3 residues shy of where the CDR3 ends; the end is completed using the germline J gene. The same CDR3 arises from other DNA sequences in this sample as well. The gene calls are TRBV7-6 and TRBJ2-7, with D hard to call. Trimming stripped 5 bases from V and 0 bases from J, with 5 bases between. This CDR3 is built from 12 residues. Germline assignment: CDR1 SGHVS and CDR2 FNYEAQ. This CDR3 is CASSHSSYEQYF. CDR3 bases read: TGTGCCAGCAGCCATAGCTCCTACGAG.

Regarding this clone: The observed sequence ends 3 residues before the CDR3 terminus, with the missing tail filled in from the germline J gene. The chain recombines TRBV7-9 with TRBJ1-5; D uncertain. CDR1 is SEHNR and CDR2 is FQNEAQ in the germline V gene (reference sequence). Trimming left V 8 bases short and J 3 bases short, with 8 bases between. The CDR3 loop spans 12 amino acids. The CDR3 is CASETDNQPQHF. The CDR3 DNA, read in part, is TGTGCCAGCGAAACAGACAATCAGCCC.

With respect to this clone: The read stops 3 residues short of the end of the CDR3; the missing end is completed from the germline J gene. V and J are TRBV27 and TRBJ2-6; no definite D call. Per the germline V gene, CDR1 is MNHEY and CDR2 is SMNVEV (reference sequence). Deletions cut 2 bases from V and 2 bases from J, with 4 bases between. The CDR3 contains 14 residues. The CDR3 protein is CASSLRPGANVLTF. The sequenced CDR3 bases are TGTGCCAGCAGTTTAAGGCCTGGGGCCAACGTC.

With respect to this clone: The read ends 3 residues before the CDR3 terminus; that terminus is restored from the germline J gene. The J gene is TRBJ1-2, the V gene TRBV13; D is unclear. This CDR3 is 13 amino acids long. The germline V gene encodes CDR1 PRHDT and CDR2 FYEKMQ (reference sequence). V lost 0 bases and J 2 bases, leaving 4 bases between the germline ends. CDR3 DNA (partial): TGTGCCAGCAGCTTAGGCAGAAACTATGGC. The encoded protein is CASSLGRNYG. The full CDR3 sequence reads CASSLGRNYGYTF. Supplemented by reference TRBV13 and TRBJ1-2, the full variable domain reads AAGVIQSPRHLIKEKRETATLKCYPIPRHDTVYWYQQGPGQDPQFLISFYEKMQSDKGSIPDRFSAQQFSDYHSELNMSSLELGDSALYFCASSLGRNYGYTFGSGTRLTVV.

In regard to this clone: The CDR3 end is not reached by the read, which stops 3 residues before it; the germline J gene fills it in. This sequence joins TRBV4-1 and TRBJ2-7, with D hard to call. Germline V gene data show CDR1 as MGHRA and CDR2 as YSYEKL. CDR3 length: 14 amino acids. The V end lost 2 bases, the J end lost 0 bases, and 8 bases lay between the germline ends. The part of the CDR3 DNA that was read is TGCGCCAGCAGCCAAAAGACGGGCTCCTACGAG. Residues: CASSQKTGSYE. The CDR3 in its entirety is CASSQKTGSYEQYF.

With regard to this clone: Read sequence stops 3 residues before the CDR3 end, and the germline J gene provides the missing end. The rearrangement links TRBV7-3 to TRBJ2-2; tentative D call: TRBD2 (7 bases). Germline V gene sequence: CDR1 SGHTA, CDR2 FQGTGA. This CDR3 comprises 15 residues. Trimming shortened V by 8 bases and J by 0 bases, and 13 bases separated the two germline ends. The DNA read from the CDR3 is TGTGCCAGCCGAAAGGGGGGGGCGAACACCGGGGAG. It specifies CASRKGGANTGE. The full CDR3 reads CASRKGGANTGELFF.

The CDR3 spells CASSLYSSGGSPQETQYF. The covered CDR3 bases are TGCGCCAGCAGCTTGTACTCTAGCGGCGGTAGCCCTCAAGAGACC. J is TRBJ2-5 and V is TRBV5-1, with 7 bases identical to TRBD2. Read data end 3 residues before the CDR3 end; the end is taken from the germline J gene. V shed 1 base, J shed 2 bases, and the junction held 14 bases outside the gene matches. The CDR3 covers 18 residues. The germline CDR1 and CDR2 sequences are SGHRS and YFSETQ. The full variable domain, completed using reference TRBV5-1 and TRBJ2-5, is KAGVTQTPRYLIKTRGQQVTLSCSPISGHRSVSWYQQTPGQGLQFLFEYFSETQRNKGNFPGRFSGRQFSNSRSEMNVSTLELGDSALYLCASSLYSSGGSPQETQYFGPGTRLLVL.

Turning to this clone: The read terminates 3 residues ahead of where the CDR3 ends, so the germline J gene completes it. The V and J genes are TRBV19 and TRBJ2-5, with D possibly being TRBD2 (5 bases). The CDR3 is made up of 11 amino acids. The germline V gene has CDR1 LNHDA and CDR2 SQIVND (reference sequence). The part of the CDR3 DNA that was read is TGTGCCAGTAGTTTACTAGATACC. Its protein product is CASSLLDT. The whole CDR3 reads CASSLLDTQYF.

Incomplete CDR3 DNA: TGTGCCAGCAGTTACCGGACTAGCGGGGGTTTGGTTGAG. Protein: CASSYRTSGGLVE. The entire CDR3 protein is CASSYRTSGGLVEQFF. The chain links TRBV6-2 or TRBV6-3 to TRBJ2-1, with 13 bases aligning to TRBD2. The DNA ends 3 residues before the CDR3 does, and the rest of the CDR3 is filled in from the germline J gene. This CDR3 contains 16 residues. The V gene's germline CDR1 is MNHEY and CDR2 SVGEGT. J lost 9 bases, V lost 2 bases, and 7 bases had no gene match.

Notes on this clone: The CDR3 goes on 3 residues after the read ends, and that part is filled in from the germline J gene. V usage is TRBV20-1 and J usage is TRBJ1-2, with 8 bases fitting TRBD1. The V gene's germline CDR1 is DFQATT and CDR2 SNEGSKA (reference sequence). This CDR3 region has 13 residues. The ends lost 2 bases at V and 7 bases at J; junction bases unmatched: 6. CDR3 DNA, as far as it was read: TGCAGTGCTAGACTGGACAGGGTTCGTGGC. It encodes CSARLDRVRG. The whole CDR3 region reads CSARLDRVRGYTF.

With regard to this clone: The CDR3 extends 3 residues past the end of the read, so its final part is completed from the germline J gene. The same CDR3 also results from other DNA sequences found in this sample. The rearrangement uses TRBV7-9 and TRBJ1-3, with D tentatively TRBD1 (5 bases). Germline assignment: CDR1 SEHNR and CDR2 FQNEAQ (reference sequence). Trimming took off 4 bases at V and 4 bases at J, with 14 bases between the two ends. This CDR3 has 15 amino acids. CDR3 DNA (partial): TGTGCCAGCAGCTACATCGGGACTCTAGGAAACACC. Protein: CASSYIGTLGNT. The entire CDR3 sequence reads CASSYIGTLGNTIYF.

Comments on this clone: The read comes to an end 3 residues before the CDR3 does, leaving the germline J gene to fill in the end. The chain joins TRBV5-1 to TRBJ2-7; D perhaps matches TRBD2 (6 bases). Germline V CDR1 and CDR2: SGHRS, YFSETQ. The CDR3 sequence is 16 residues long. The V and J ends lost 4 bases and 4 bases respectively, with 21 bases between them. The CDR3 protein is CASSHGRGSDVYEQYF. Partial CDR3 DNA: TGCGCCAGCAGCCACGGGCGGGGCTCCGACGTTTACGAG.

Comments on this clone: The sequence runs out 3 residues before the end of the CDR3; the remainder is reconstructed from the germline J gene. This chain links TRBV14 with TRBJ2-2, with a tentative D call TRBD1 (6 bases). V lost 5 bases and J 0 bases, leaving 10 bases between the germline ends. The CDR3 is made up of 15 amino acids. Germline CDR1 and CDR2: SGHDN and FVKESK. The sequenced CDR3 bases are TGTGCCAGCAGCAGGACAGCCTCGAACACCGGGGAG. Translated, it gives CASSRTASNTGE. The whole CDR3 protein is CASSRTASNTGELFF.

As for this clone: The read is 3 residues too short to cover the CDR3 end, so that end is filled in from the germline J gene. The rearrangement links TRBV6-1 to TRBJ1-2; maybe TRBD1 (6 bases). In germline, CDR1 is MNHNS, CDR2 SASEGT. The CDR3 sequence is 13 residues long. Trimming removed 2 bases at V and 4 bases at J, with 8 bases between. The CDR3 spells CASSETGSYGYTF. The sequenced CDR3 bases are TGTGCCAGCAGTGAAACAGGGTCCTATGGC.

A remark on this clone: Coverage ceases 3 residues before the CDR3 finishes, and the germline J gene fills in the end. The chain carries TRBV20-1 and TRBJ2-1; 12 bases are a match to TRBD2. Germline lookup yields CDR1 DFQATT and CDR2 SNEGSKA (reference sequence). Trimming at V came to 3 bases and at J to 2 bases, leaving 5 bases not matched to a gene. This CDR3 is built from 16 residues. CDR3 sequence: CSASSSGGVAYNEQFF. The DNA read from the CDR3 is TGCAGTGCTAGTTCTAGCGGGGGGGTCGCCTACAATGAG.

Remarks on this clone: The read ends 3 residues early relative to the CDR3; the germline J gene fills the gap. This chain connects TRBV19 to TRBJ1-1; TRBD1 agrees at 7 bases. This CDR3 has 14 residues. J gave up 4 bases and V 2 bases, and 4 bases lay outside the gene matches. Germline-derived CDR1 and CDR2 are LNHDA and SQIVND (reference sequence). The CDR3 protein is CASSISGGGTEAFF. The CDR3 bases that were read are TGTGCCAGTAGTATATCAGGGGGAGGCACTGAA. Drawing the rest from reference TRBV19 and TRBJ1-1, the complete variable domain is DGGITQSPKYLFRKEGQNVTLSCEQNLNHDAMYWYRQDPGQGLRLIYYSQIVNDFQKGDIAEGYSVSREKKESFPLTVTSAQKNPTAFYLCASSISGGGTEAFFGQGTRLTVV.

In regard to this clone: Read coverage stops 3 residues before the CDR3 terminus; the germline J gene supplies the remainder. The J gene is TRBJ2-5, the V gene TRBV5-1; D possibly corresponds to TRBD1 (6 bases). The CDR3 totals 13 residues. Germline V lookup: CDR1 SGHRS, CDR2 YFSETQ. V was trimmed by 5 bases and J by 3 bases, leaving 11 bases between them. CDR3: CASRRGTEETQYF. Incomplete CDR3 DNA: TGCGCCAGCAGAAGGGGGACGGAAGAGACC.

About this clone itself: The read is 3 residues too short to cover the CDR3 end, so that end is filled in from the germline J gene. The V and J genes are TRBV20-1 and TRBJ2-2; 7 positions agree with TRBD1. CDR1 and CDR2 (germline): DFQATT, SNEGSKA (reference sequence). Germline trimming cut 0 bases from V and 6 bases from J; bases unmatched to any gene: 4. The CDR3 is 14 residues long. The CDR3 loop is CSARETGPAGELFF. The part of the CDR3 DNA that was read is TGCAGTGCTAGAGAGACAGGGCCGGCCGGGGAG.

This clone is called medium-sized (0.01 to 0.1%) based on its frequency. The read comes to an end 3 residues before the CDR3 does, leaving the germline J gene to fill in the end. The rearrangement links TRBV6-2 or TRBV6-3 to TRBJ2-3; TRBD2 matches 7 bases. V shed 0 bases and J 0 bases; nucleotides not matched to a gene: 0. The CDR3 length is 15 residues. In germline, CDR1 is MNHEY, CDR2 SVGEGT. CDR3 DNA (partial): TGTGCCAGCAGTTACTCTAGCGGGAGCACAGATACG. This codes for CASSYSSGSTDT. Given in full, the CDR3 is CASSYSSGSTDTQYF.